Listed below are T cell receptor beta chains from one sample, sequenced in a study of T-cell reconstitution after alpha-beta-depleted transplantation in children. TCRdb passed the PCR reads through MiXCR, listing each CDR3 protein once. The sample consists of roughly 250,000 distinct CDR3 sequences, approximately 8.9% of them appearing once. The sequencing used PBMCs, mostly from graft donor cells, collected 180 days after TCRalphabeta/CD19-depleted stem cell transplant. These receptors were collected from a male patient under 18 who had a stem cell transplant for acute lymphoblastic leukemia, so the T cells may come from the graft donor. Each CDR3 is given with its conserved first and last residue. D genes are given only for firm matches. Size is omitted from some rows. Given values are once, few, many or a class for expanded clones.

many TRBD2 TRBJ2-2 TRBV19 CASSSRSTSGRGELFF TGTGCCAGTAGTAGCAGATCAACTAGCGGACGGGGGGAGCTGTTTTTT
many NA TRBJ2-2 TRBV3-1 CASSPSPGFTGELFF TGTGCCAGCAGCCCTTCTCCGGGATTCACCGGGGAGCTGTTTTTT
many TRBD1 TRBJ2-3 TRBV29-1 CSVGTGGATDTQYF TGCAGCGTTGGGACAGGGGGCGCGACAGATACGCAGTATTTT
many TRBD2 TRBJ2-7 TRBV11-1 CASSRLAGVSEQYF TGTGCCAGCAGCCGACTAGCGGGAGTGAGTGAGCAGTACTTC
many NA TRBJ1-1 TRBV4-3 CASSQGPGYTEAFF TGCGCCAGCAGCCAGGGACCGGGGTACACTGAAGCTTTCTTT
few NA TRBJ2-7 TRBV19 CAPGRGKGYEQYF TGTGCCCCAGGGAGGGGGAAGGGCTACGAGCAGTACTTC
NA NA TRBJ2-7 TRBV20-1 CSARDLAGRDYEQYF TGCAGTGCTAGAGATTTAGCTGGCAGGGACTACGAGCAGTACTTC
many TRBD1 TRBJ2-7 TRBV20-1 CSAYDRASYEQYF TGCAGTGCTTACGACAGGGCCTCCTACGAGCAGTACTTC
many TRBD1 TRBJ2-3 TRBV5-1 CASSRGQGDTDTQYF TGCGCCAGCAGCAGGGGACAGGGAGATACAGATACGCAGTATTTT
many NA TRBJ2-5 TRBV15 CATSRDPGSGETQYF TGTGCCACCAGCAGAGACCCCGGATCAGGAGAGACCCAGTACTTC